This record looks at one TCR beta chain sequence and its context. The entry originates in a study of shared clonotypes between healthy human individuals. Trimming pared 2 bases from V and 1 base from J, leaving 20 bases between. The CDR3 is 18 amino acids. The assay was immunoSEQ multiplex PCR, and TCRdb's table has in-frame clones only and misses some. This table has roughly 500,000 clones, about three quarters appearing once. The rearrangement uses TRBV6-7 and TRBJ1-1; D is perhaps TRBD1 (5 bases). TRBV6-7 is classed as an ORF, of uncertain function. The sample was PBMCs. This sequence was found in a middle-aged woman in good health. Some clones in this sample may be carry-over from other donors' samples. The CDR3 here is CASSYSGRAAFKNTEAFF. CDR3 bases: TGTGCCAGCAGTTACAGCGGCAGGGCAGCATTCAAGAACACTGAAGCTTTCTTT.